This entry is about one T cell receptor (beta chain). This record comes from a study of cytomegalovirus exposure and HLA in healthy donors. Deletions cut 5 bases from V and 6 bases from J, with 10 bases between. This CDR3 has 11 residues. Germline-derived CDR1 and CDR2 are SQVTM and ANQGSEA. With 60 Vbeta and 13 Jbeta primers, the PCR was carried out. Repertoires were generated with immunoSEQ multiplex PCR, while TCRdb's copy carries only in-frame clones and drops some. This sample has approximately 70,000 clones, with about 78% found just once. The sample taken for sequencing was PBMCs. The source is a woman aged 40 to 50 in good health and CMV-seropositive. The genes are TRBV29-1 and TRBJ1-2; maybe TRBD1 (6 bases). The DNA of the CDR3 is TGCAGCGTTACAGGGTCGGATGGCTACACCTTC. It translates to CSVTGSDGYTF.